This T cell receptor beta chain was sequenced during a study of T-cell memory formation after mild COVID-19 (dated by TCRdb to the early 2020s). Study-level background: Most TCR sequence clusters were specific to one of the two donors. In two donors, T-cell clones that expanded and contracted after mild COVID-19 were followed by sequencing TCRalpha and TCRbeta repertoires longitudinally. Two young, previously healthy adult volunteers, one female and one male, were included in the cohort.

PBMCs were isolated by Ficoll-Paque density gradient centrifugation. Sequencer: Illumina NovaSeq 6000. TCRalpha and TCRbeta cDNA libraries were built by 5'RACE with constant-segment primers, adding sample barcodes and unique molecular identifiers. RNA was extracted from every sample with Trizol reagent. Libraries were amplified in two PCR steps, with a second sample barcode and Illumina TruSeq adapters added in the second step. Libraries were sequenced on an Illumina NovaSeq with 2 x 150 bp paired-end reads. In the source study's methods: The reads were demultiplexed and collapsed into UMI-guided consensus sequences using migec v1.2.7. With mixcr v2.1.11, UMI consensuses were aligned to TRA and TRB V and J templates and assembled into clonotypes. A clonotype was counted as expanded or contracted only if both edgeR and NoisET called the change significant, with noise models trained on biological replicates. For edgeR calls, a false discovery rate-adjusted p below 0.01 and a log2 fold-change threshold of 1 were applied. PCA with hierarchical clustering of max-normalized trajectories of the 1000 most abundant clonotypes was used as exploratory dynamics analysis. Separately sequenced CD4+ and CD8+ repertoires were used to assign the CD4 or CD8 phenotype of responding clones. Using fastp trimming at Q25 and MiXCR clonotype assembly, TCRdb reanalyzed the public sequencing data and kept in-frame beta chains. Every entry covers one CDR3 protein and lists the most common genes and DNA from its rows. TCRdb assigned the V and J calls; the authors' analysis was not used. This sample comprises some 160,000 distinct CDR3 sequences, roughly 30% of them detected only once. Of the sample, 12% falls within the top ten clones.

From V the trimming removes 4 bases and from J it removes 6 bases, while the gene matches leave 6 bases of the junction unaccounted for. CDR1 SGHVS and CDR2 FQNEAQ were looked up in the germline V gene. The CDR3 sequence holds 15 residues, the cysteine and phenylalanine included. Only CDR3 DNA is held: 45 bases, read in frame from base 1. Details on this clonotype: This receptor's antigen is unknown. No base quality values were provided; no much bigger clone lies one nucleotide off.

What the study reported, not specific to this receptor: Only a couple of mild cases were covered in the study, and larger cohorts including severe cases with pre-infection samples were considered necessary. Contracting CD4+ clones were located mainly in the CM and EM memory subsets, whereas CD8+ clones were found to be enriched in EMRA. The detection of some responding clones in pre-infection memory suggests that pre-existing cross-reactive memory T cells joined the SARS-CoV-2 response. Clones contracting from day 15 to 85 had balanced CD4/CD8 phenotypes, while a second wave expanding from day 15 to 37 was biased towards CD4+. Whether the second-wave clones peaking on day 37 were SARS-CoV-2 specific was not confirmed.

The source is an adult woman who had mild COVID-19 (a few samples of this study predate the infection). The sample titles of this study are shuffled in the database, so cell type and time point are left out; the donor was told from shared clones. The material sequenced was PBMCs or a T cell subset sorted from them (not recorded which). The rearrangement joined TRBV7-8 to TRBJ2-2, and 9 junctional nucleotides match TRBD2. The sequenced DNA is TGTGCCAGCAGCTCAGATCTAGCGGGGTCCGGGGAGCTGTTTTTT. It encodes CASSSDLAGSGELFF.